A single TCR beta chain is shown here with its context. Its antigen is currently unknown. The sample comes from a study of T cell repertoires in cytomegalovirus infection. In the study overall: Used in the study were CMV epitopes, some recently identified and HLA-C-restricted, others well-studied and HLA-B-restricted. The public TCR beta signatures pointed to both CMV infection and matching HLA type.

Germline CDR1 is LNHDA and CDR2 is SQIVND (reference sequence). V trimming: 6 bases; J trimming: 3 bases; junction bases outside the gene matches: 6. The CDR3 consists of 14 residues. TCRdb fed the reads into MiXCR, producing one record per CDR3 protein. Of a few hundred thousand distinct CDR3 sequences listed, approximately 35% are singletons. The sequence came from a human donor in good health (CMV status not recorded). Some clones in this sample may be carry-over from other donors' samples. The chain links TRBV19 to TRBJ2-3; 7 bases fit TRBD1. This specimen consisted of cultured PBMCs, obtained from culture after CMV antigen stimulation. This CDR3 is CASRTGQETDTQYF. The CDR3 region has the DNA TGTGCCAGTAGAACCGGACAGGAAACAGATACGCAGTATTTT.